The present T cell receptor beta chain was sequenced within a study of OX40 agonist ivuxolimab in advanced cancers. At the level of the study: There were three patients with partial responses, one having hepatocellular carcinoma and two cutaneous melanoma. Study-wide results and caveats: Low clonal expansion, among the lowest seen, marked partial responders at 0.1-3.0 mg/kg.

As regards this clone: The antigen remains unidentified.

TCRdb's copy holds only in-frame clones and misses some; the assay was immunoSEQ multiplex PCR. The table shows some 58,000 clones, with around 90% occurring only once. The length of the CDR3 is 15 residues. The germline CDR1 and CDR2 sequences are SGHAT and FQNNGV. Unmatched junction bases numbered 2, after V lost 3 bases and J lost 3 bases. This TCR was recovered from an adult with an advanced solid tumor such as melanoma, head and neck, liver or kidney cancer. The chain has TRBV11-2 and TRBJ2-1, with 10 bases matching TRBD1. Sequencing used CD4+ or CD8+ T cells sorted from blood, obtained in a trial of the OX40 agonist ivuxolimab. This chain's CDR3 is CASSFRDRGYNEQFF. In nucleotides, the CDR3 is TGTGCCAGCAGCTTCCGGGACAGGGGCTACAATGAGCAGTTCTTC.